What follows are 32 T cell receptor beta chains derived from one specimen sequenced in a study of CD8 T cells in ankylosing spondylitis. TCRdb reanalysed the 5' RACE reads using MiXCR and keeps one entry per CDR3 protein. The data show about 200,000 distinct CDR3 sequences, with roughly 13% seen just once and 16% held by the top ten. Sequencing was done on a sample of blood, either unsorted or a sorted T cell fraction (not recorded which). Source of these receptors: a male donor with ankylosing spondylitis or in good health (not recorded which).

This clonotype was observed a handful of times. The V call is TRBV10-3, the J call TRBJ2-2; TRBD2 matches at 7 bases. Germline V gives CDR1 ENHRY, CDR2 SYGVKD. The CDR3 sequence is 15 residues long. Unmatched junction bases numbered 8, after V lost 4 bases and J lost 6 bases. The CDR3 bases are TGTGCCATCAGTGGGGGGGGGTTTGCCGCCGGGGAGCTGTTTTTT. Translation: CAISGGGFAAGELFF.

In this sample, this clonotype turned up many times. The chain joins TRBV5-1 to TRBJ2-7; D remains ambiguous. The germline V and J ends were trimmed by 5 bases and 0 bases, with 9 bases remaining between them. CDR3 length equals 13 residues. From germline, CDR1 is SGHRS and CDR2 YFSETQ. In nucleotides, the CDR3 is TGCGCCAGCAGGCAATGGGGCTCCTACGAGCAGTACTTC. Encoded protein: CASRQWGSYEQYF. The whole variable domain, remainder taken from reference TRBV5-1 and TRBJ2-7, is KAGVTQTPRYLIKTRGQQVTLSCSPISGHRSVSWYQQTPGQGLQFLFEYFSETQRNKGNFPGRFSGRQFSNSRSEMNVSTLELGDSALYLCASRQWGSYEQYFGPGTRLTVT.

The chain joins TRBV7-9 to TRBJ2-2, with D perhaps TRBD2 (5 bases). V dropped 10 bases and J dropped 4 bases, with 13 bases sitting between them. The CDR3 is made up of 13 amino acids. Germline CDR1 and CDR2: SEHNR and FQNEAQ (reference sequence). The CDR3 bases are TGTGCCATCAGAGGGCCGGTCACCGGGGAGCTGTTTTTT. Translation gives CAIRGPVTGELFF.

This chain connects TRBV4-1 to TRBJ1-4, with 10 bases matching TRBD1. The CDR3 runs to 15 residues. V trimming: 5 bases; J trimming: 8 bases; junction bases outside the gene matches: 8. Looked up from germline, CDR1 is MGHRA and CDR2 is YSYEKL. The CDR3 loop is CASSYRDRGEEKLFF. The CDR3 DNA follows: TGCGCCAGCAGCTACCGGGACAGGGGAGAGGAAAAACTGTTTTTT.

V is TRBV3-1 and J is TRBJ2-7; tentative D call: TRBD1 (6 bases). CDR3 length equals 17 residues. Germline V gene lookup returns CDR1 LGHDT and CDR2 YNNKEL (reference sequence). The V end was cut by 11 bases, the J end by 2 bases, with 28 bases between. DNA of the CDR3: TGTGCCTCCACCCCGCCAGCCGGGACAAAAGTGCCCTACGAGCAGTACTTC. It yields the protein CASTPPAGTKVPYEQYF.

The rearrangement links TRBV3-1 to TRBJ2-5; perhaps D is TRBD1 or TRBD2 (5 bases each). The CDR3 contains 15 residues. CDR1 is LGHDT and CDR2 is YNNKEL in the germline V gene (reference sequence). The V end lost 4 bases, the J end lost 5 bases, and 17 bases lay between the germline ends. CDR3 in amino acids: CASSPPRGRPETQYF. In nucleotides, the CDR3 is TGTGCCAGCAGCCCCCCCCGGGGACGCCCGGAGACCCAGTACTTC.

This clonotype was detected a few times. The rearrangement joins TRBV3-1 to TRBJ1-2; unclear D gene. Germline V lookup: CDR1 LGHDT, CDR2 YNNKEL (reference sequence). Trimming took off 1 base at V and 3 bases at J, with 15 bases between the two ends. This CDR3 has 16 amino acids. The CDR3 loop reads CASSQVERLGHYGYTF. The CDR3 DNA reads as TGTGCCAGCAGCCAAGTGGAACGGCTCGGGCACTATGGCTACACCTTC.

In nucleotides, the CDR3 is TGTGCCAGCAGCTTAGAGGGCGGGGGAGCCTACGAGCAGTACTTC. As protein: CASSLEGGGAYEQYF. The V and J genes are TRBV11-3 and TRBJ2-7; 7 bases fit TRBD2. Germline CDR1 is SGHNT and CDR2 is YENEEA. The CDR3 consists of 15 residues. Trimming cost V 0 bases and J 2 bases; bases outside gene matches: 4. The variable domain in full, completed from reference TRBV11-3 and TRBJ2-7, reads EAGVVQSPRYKIIEKKQPVAFWCNPISGHNTLYWYLQNLGQGPELLIRYENEEAVDDSQLPKDRFSAERLKGVDSTLKIQPAELGDSAVYLCASSLEGGGAYEQYFGPGTRLTVT.

This clonotype was observed a few times. The chain carries TRBV10-3 and TRBJ1-2, with unresolved D. The germline V gene has CDR1 ENHRY and CDR2 SYGVKD. This CDR3 is built from 15 residues. V was clipped by 6 bases and J by 1 base, with 15 bases between them. CDR3 coding DNA: TGTGCCATCAGCGCTTCCGGAGCGGGTAACTATGGCTACACCTTC. This codes for CAISASGAGNYGYTF.

The table lists this clonotype with a few counts. The chain employs TRBV6-1 and TRBJ1-5, with a weak D call TRBD1 (6 bases). V was pared by 6 bases and J by 3 bases, with 12 bases between. CDR3 length: 14 residues. Germline V gene sequence: CDR1 MNHNS, CDR2 SASEGT. The CDR3 sequence: CASSPGTHNQPQHF. CDR3 DNA sequence: TGTGCCAGCAGCCCCGGGACACACAATCAGCCCCAGCATTTT.

The rearrangement joins TRBV29-1 to TRBJ2-2, with D unclear. Germline V gives CDR1 SQVTM, CDR2 ANQGSEA. Between the trimmed V and J ends, which lost 0 bases and 6 bases, there was a span of 14 bases. The CDR3 runs to 15 residues. The CDR3 DNA reads as TGCAGCGTTGAAGACTCTGGAGAGTCGGCCGGGGAGCTGTTTTTT. Translation: CSVEDSGESAGELFF.

This clonotype was counted a few times. This rearrangement joins TRBV5-6 to TRBJ2-3, with D tentatively TRBD1 (5 bases). The CDR3 covers 13 residues. Germline V gene sequence: CDR1 SGHDT, CDR2 YYEEEE. Trimming cost V 5 bases and J 3 bases, with 10 bases left between them. CDR3 protein: CASRARGTDTQYF. The CDR3 nucleotides are TGTGCCAGCAGGGCTAGGGGAACAGATACGCAGTATTTT.

The chain links TRBV29-1 to TRBJ2-3; D unclear. The CDR3 totals 10 residues. The germline gives CDR1 SQVTM, CDR2 ANQGSEA. Trimming shortened V by 7 bases and J by 6 bases, and 8 bases separated the two germline ends. CDR3 sequence: CSASMDTQYF. The CDR3 DNA is TGCAGCGCCTCTATGGATACGCAGTATTTT.

The CDR3 DNA reads TGCAGCGTTGGAGCCGGAGGGGGCAATGAGCAGTTCTTC. This sequence encodes CSVGAGGGNEQFF. The genes are TRBV29-1 and TRBJ2-1; tentatively, D is TRBD1 or TRBD2 (6 bases each). This CDR3 region has 13 residues. V gave up 4 bases and J gave up 6 bases, with 13 bases separating them. Germline V gene lookup returns CDR1 SQVTM and CDR2 ANQGSEA.

This clonotype was recorded at least ten times. The chain links TRBV20-1 to TRBJ1-6; D might be TRBD1 (5 bases). Trimming stripped 6 bases from V and 7 bases from J, with 16 bases between. The CDR3 runs to 14 residues. Germline lookup yields CDR1 DFQATT and CDR2 SNEGSKA (reference sequence). In DNA, the CDR3 is TGCAGTGCGCACGGGGGGGAAAGGAATTCACCCCTCCACTTT. Encoded protein: CSAHGGERNSPLHF.

This clonotype showed up just a few times. The chain has TRBV29-1 and TRBJ2-2; D may match TRBD1 or TRBD2 (5 bases each). This CDR3 is 14 amino acids long. Germline V lookup: CDR1 SQVTM, CDR2 ANQGSEA. V was shortened by 3 bases and J by 4 bases, with 12 bases between the two germline ends. CDR3 loop: CSVEQGAGTGELFF. The DNA for the CDR3 is TGCAGCGTTGAGCAGGGAGCAGGCACCGGGGAGCTGTTTTTT.

The rearrangement uses TRBV13 and TRBJ2-3; TRBD2 might be the D (6 bases). Germline assignment: CDR1 PRHDT and CDR2 FYEKMQ (reference sequence). V was shortened by 6 bases and J by 2 bases, with 18 bases between the two germline ends. There are 16 residues in the CDR3. The DNA of the CDR3 is TGTGCCAGCAGAGGGGACTTCGGCCTATACACAGATACGCAGTATTTT. Translated, it gives CASRGDFGLYTDTQYF.

This clonotype was observed a few times. The CDR3 DNA follows: TGTGCCAGCAGCTTGGGAGGCGGTTCGGTTAGCACAGATACGCAGTATTTT. It codes for CASSLGGGSVSTDTQYF. The chain carries TRBV5-8 and TRBJ2-3; D remains ambiguous. Trimming took off 0 bases at V and 0 bases at J, with 14 bases between the two ends. Germline V gene lookup returns CDR1 SGHTS and CDR2 YDEGEE. The CDR3 consists of 17 residues.

J is TRBJ2-1 and V is TRBV6-1; possibly TRBD2 for D (5 bases). CDR3 length equals 15 residues. Trimming removed 2 bases from V and 4 bases from J, with 12 bases in between. Germline V gives CDR1 MNHNS, CDR2 SASEGT. The CDR3 DNA follows: TGTGCCAGCAGTGAACACGGCGGGCCTTACAATGAGCAGTTCTTC. It codes for CASSEHGGPYNEQFF.

The chain couples TRBV11-1 to TRBJ2-1; maybe TRBD2 (6 bases). Trimming took 5 bases from V and 2 from J, leaving 25 bases between them. Germline loops: CDR1 SGHAT, CDR2 FQDESV (reference sequence). CDR3 length: 19 amino acids. CDR3 amino acids: CASSPASPILAAPYNEQFF. The DNA of the CDR3 is TGTGCCAGCAGCCCGGCGAGTCCTATCTTAGCGGCCCCCTACAATGAGCAGTTCTTC.

J is TRBJ1-1 and V is TRBV27; the match to TRBD1 covers 8 bases. V was clipped by 4 bases and J by 3 bases; unmatched bases: 4. Germline V gene data show CDR1 as MNHEY and CDR2 as SMNVEV (reference sequence). The CDR3 extends over 14 amino acids. CDR3 sequence reads: CASSSQGAHTEAFF. In DNA form, the CDR3 reads TGTGCCAGCAGTTCTCAGGGGGCCCACACTGAAGCTTTCTTT.

This clonotype was detected only a few times. The chain has TRBV30 and TRBJ1-1, with D hard to call. The germline CDR1 and CDR2 sequences are GTSNPN and SVGIG (reference sequence). The CDR3 extends over 12 amino acids. Trimming took off 4 bases at V and 0 bases at J, with 6 bases between the two ends. The CDR3 loop is CAWTGMNTEAFF. Written as DNA, the CDR3 is TGTGCCTGGACAGGTATGAACACTGAAGCTTTCTTT.

This clonotype was counted only a few times. The chain carries TRBV9 and TRBJ2-7; D is undetermined. Germline V CDR1 and CDR2: SGDLS, YYNGEE. Trimming removed 4 bases from V and 2 bases from J, with 13 bases in between. The CDR3 has 14 residues. The CDR3 DNA is TGTGCCAGCAGCCCACGAGATGGTACCTACGAGCAGTACTTC. Protein sequence: CASSPRDGTYEQYF.

CDR3 region: CASSLSIGTSGVQETQYF. CDR3 DNA: TGTGCCAGCAGTTTATCGATAGGAACTAGCGGAGTCCAAGAGACCCAGTACTTC. This chain links TRBV27 with TRBJ2-5; 8 nucleotides agree with TRBD2. With 0 bases clipped from V and 1 base from J, the junction kept 10 bases outside the gene matches. Germline values: CDR1 MNHEY, CDR2 SMNVEV (reference sequence). This CDR3 has 18 amino acids.

The chain couples TRBV5-1 to TRBJ2-5, with unresolved D. CDR3 length: 15 residues. Trimming took off 4 bases at V and 2 bases at J, with 15 bases between the two ends. Per germline, CDR1 SGHRS and CDR2 YFSETQ. The CDR3 here is CASSPRVTTQETQYF. The CDR3 DNA reads as TGCGCCAGCAGCCCCAGAGTGACCACGCAAGAGACCCAGTACTTC.

This clonotype was seen once. The genes are TRBV20-1 and TRBJ1-1; the D is unclear. The CDR3 is made up of 15 amino acids. V lost 0 bases, J lost 0 bases, and 11 bases lay in between. Germline V lookup: CDR1 DFQATT, CDR2 SNEGSKA (reference sequence). The CDR3 DNA follows: TGCAGTGCTAGAGAGTCGAGACATCTGAACACTGAAGCTTTCTTT. Protein sequence: CSARESRHLNTEAFF.

This clonotype was seen only a few times. The chain combines TRBV27 with TRBJ2-5, with 9 bases fitting TRBD2. J gave up 1 base and V 4 bases, and 10 bases lay outside the gene matches. The germline CDR1 and CDR2 sequences are MNHEY and SMNVEV (reference sequence). The CDR3 length is 17 residues. The DNA for the CDR3 is TGTGCCAGCAGTTACATTCGTAGCGGGGGATTCCAAGAGACCCAGTACTTC. Protein product: CASSYIRSGGFQETQYF.

The chain is built from TRBV25-1 and TRBJ2-7; D perhaps matches TRBD2 (5 bases). The CDR3 spans 10 residues. Germline V gene sequence: CDR1 MGHDK, CDR2 SYGVNS. V was clipped by 5 bases and J by 9 bases, with 8 bases between them. The CDR3 sequence: CASSSGRQYF. The CDR3, as DNA: TGTGCCAGCAGTAGCGGCAGGCAGTACTTC.

V usage is TRBV2 and J usage is TRBJ1-5; no clear D. Germline-derived CDR1 and CDR2 are SNHLY and FYNNEI. Between the trimmed V and J ends, which lost 1 base and 6 bases, there was a span of 4 bases. CDR3 length: 12 amino acids. CDR3 coding DNA: TGTGCCAGCAGTGAAGTGGCTCAGCCCCAGCATTTT. Translation: CASSEVAQPQHF.

The sample holds a few counts of this clonotype. The chain links TRBV5-1 to TRBJ2-5; a possible D gene is TRBD2 (6 bases). The CDR3 is 14 residues long. Trimming removed 1 base at V and 5 bases at J, with 12 bases between. CDR1 and CDR2 (germline): SGHRS, YFSETQ. The CDR3, as DNA: TGCGCCAGCAGCTTGTTTTGGGACTCGGAGACCCAGTACTTC. Translating it yields CASSLFWDSETQYF. The full variable domain, in which reference TRBV5-1 and TRBJ2-5 provide the parts outside the CDR3, is KAGVTQTPRYLIKTRGQQVTLSCSPISGHRSVSWYQQTPGQGLQFLFEYFSETQRNKGNFPGRFSGRQFSNSRSEMNVSTLELGDSALYLCASSLFWDSETQYFGPGTRLLVL.

This clonotype was counted many times. V is TRBV7-9 and J is TRBJ1-1, with TRBD1 as a possible D gene (5 bases). With 1 base removed from V and 3 bases from J, the gap between germline ends came to 12 bases. The germline V gene encodes CDR1 SEHNR and CDR2 FQNEAQ (reference sequence). The CDR3 is 15 residues long. CDR3 region: CASSLGQGSHTEAFF. The CDR3 coding sequence is TGTGCCAGCAGCTTAGGGCAGGGAAGTCACACTGAAGCTTTCTTT.

This sequence joins TRBV7-2 and TRBJ2-5; D not certain. The V end was cut by 2 bases, the J end by 1 base, with 8 bases between. The CDR3 contains 14 residues. The germline gives CDR1 SGHTA, CDR2 FQGNSA. CDR3 coding DNA: TGTGCCAGCAGCTTAACGAGTCTCCAAGAGACCCAGTACTTC. It specifies CASSLTSLQETQYF.